Ten or more counts support the clone carrying this T cell receptor (beta chain). This sample was included in a study of T cells in Graves' hyperthyroidism and ophthalmopathy. Germline values: CDR1 DFQATT, CDR2 SNEGSKA (reference sequence). CDR3 length equals 13 residues. The V end was cut by 0 bases, the J end by 3 bases, with 9 bases between. Amplified TCR beta CDR3 regions came from RNA transcripts. HTBI primers were employed in a first-round RT-PCR of the TCR CDR3. TCRdb re-derived calls from the multiplex PCR reads in MiXCR, one entry per CDR3 protein. The data hold over 45,000 distinct CDR3 sequences, with about 49% observed a single time.

The sample comprised blood. This chain uses TRBV20-1 with TRBJ2-7, with no clear D. This receptor was taken from a woman aged 30 to 39 with Graves' ophthalmopathy. The CDR3 reads CSARDLEGYEQYF. The CDR3 coding sequence is TGCAGTGCTAGAGATCTCGAAGGCTACGAGCAGTACTTC.